This T cell receptor beta chain was retrieved from a study of beta chain features in type 1 diabetes. A single heparinised blood sample, averaging around 110 mL, was obtained per donor. cDNA synthesis used the whole RNA isolate, giving expressed TCRB sequences. Clones were read by immunoSEQ multiplex PCR, and TCRdb kept only the in-frame ones, dropping some. The top ten clones hold about 0.063% of a sample with roughly 120,000 clones, approximately 39% of them seen once. For this clone: Its antigen is unknown.

Germline V gene data show CDR1 as MDHEN and CDR2 as SYDVKM. The CDR3 covers 11 residues. V shed 5 bases and J shed 4 bases, with 6 bases lying between them. Study-wide findings and caveats: Cells carrying high TCR expression could end up over-represented when cDNA is sequenced.

The V gene is TRBV28, the J gene TRBJ2-7; D not resolved. Material: stem cell memory CD4+ T cells from blood. This clonotype was sampled from a woman aged 18-29 years in good health. CDR3 DNA sequence: TGTGCCAGCAGTCTTTTGTACGAGCAGTACTTC. This codes for CASSLLYEQYF.